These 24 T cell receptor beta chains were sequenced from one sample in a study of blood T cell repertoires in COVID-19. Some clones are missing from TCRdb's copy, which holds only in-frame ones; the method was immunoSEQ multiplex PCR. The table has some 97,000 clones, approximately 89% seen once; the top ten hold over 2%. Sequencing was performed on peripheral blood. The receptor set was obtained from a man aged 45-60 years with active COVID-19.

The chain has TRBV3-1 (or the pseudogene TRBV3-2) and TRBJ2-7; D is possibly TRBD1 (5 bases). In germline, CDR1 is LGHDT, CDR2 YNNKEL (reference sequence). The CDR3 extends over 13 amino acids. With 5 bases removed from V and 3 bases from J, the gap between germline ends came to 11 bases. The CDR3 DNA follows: TGTGCCAGCAGCACCCAGGGCGACTACGAGCAGTACTTC. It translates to CASSTQGDYEQYF.

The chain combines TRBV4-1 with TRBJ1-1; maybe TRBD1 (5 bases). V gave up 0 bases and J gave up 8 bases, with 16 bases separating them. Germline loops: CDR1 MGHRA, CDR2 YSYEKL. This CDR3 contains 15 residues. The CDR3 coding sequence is TGCGCCAGCAGCCAAGAATCGGGGGGAGGGTTGGAAGCTTTCTTT. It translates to CASSQESGGGLEAFF.

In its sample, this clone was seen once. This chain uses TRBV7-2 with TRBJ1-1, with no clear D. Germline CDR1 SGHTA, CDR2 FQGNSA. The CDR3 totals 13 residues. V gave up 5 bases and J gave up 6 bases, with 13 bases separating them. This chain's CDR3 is CASSAREYPEAFF. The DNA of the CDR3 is TGTGCCAGCAGCGCCCGGGAGTATCCTGAAGCTTTCTTT. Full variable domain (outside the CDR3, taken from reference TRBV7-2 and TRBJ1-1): GAGVSQSPSNKVTEKGKDVELRCDPISGHTALYWYRQSLGQGLEFLIYFQGNSAPDKSGLPSDRFSAERTGGSVSTLTIQRTQQEDSAVYLCASSAREYPEAFFGQGTRLTVV.

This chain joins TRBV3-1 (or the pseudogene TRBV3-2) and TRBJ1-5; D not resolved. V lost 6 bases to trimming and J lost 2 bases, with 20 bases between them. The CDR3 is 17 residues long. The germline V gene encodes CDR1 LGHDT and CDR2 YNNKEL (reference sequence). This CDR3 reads CASSPGKGNRGNQPQHF. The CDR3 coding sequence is TGTGCCAGCAGTCCGGGAAAGGGCAATAGGGGCAATCAGCCCCAGCATTTT.

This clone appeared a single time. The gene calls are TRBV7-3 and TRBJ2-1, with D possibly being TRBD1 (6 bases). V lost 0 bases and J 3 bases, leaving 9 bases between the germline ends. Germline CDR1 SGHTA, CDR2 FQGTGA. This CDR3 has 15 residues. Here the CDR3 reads CASSLTGDNYNEQFF. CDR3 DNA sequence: TGTGCCAGCAGCTTAACGGGGGACAACTACAATGAGCAGTTCTTC.

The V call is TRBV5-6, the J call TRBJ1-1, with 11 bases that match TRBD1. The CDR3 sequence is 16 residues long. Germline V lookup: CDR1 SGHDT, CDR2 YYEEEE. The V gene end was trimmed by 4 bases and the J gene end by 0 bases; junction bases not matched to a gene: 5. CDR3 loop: CASSAGQGAMNTEAFF. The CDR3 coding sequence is TGTGCCAGCAGCGCAGGACAGGGGGCCATGAACACTGAAGCTTTCTTT.

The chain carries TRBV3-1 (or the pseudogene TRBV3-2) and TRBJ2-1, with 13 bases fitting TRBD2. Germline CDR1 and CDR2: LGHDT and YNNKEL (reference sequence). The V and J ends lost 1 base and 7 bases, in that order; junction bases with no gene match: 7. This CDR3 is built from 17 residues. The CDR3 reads CASSQGILAGGGNEQFF. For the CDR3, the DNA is TGTGCCAGCAGCCAAGGTATACTAGCGGGAGGGGGTAATGAGCAGTTCTTC.

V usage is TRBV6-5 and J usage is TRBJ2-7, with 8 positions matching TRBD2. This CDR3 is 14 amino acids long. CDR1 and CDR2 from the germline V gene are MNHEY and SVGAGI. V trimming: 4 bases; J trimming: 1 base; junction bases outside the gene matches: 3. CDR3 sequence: CASSSVAGSYEQYF. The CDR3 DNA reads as TGTGCCAGCAGTTCCGTAGCGGGGTCCTACGAGCAGTACTTC.

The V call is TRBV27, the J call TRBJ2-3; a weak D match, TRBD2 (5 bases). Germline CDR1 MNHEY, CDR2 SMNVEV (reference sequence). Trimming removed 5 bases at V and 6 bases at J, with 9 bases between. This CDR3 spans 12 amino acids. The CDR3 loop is CASSPRGDTQYF. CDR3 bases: TGTGCCAGCAGTCCCCGGGGTGATACGCAGTATTTT.

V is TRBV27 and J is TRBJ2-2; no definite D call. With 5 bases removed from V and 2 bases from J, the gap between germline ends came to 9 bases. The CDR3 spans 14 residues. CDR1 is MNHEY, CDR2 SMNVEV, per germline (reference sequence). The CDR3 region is CASSVLENTGELFF. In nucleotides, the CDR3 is TGTGCCAGCAGTGTCTTAGAAAACACCGGGGAGCTGTTTTTT.

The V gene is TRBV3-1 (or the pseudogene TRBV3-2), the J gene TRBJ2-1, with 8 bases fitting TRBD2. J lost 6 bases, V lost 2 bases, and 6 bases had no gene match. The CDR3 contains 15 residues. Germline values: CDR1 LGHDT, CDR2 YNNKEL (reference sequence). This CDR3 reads CASSQLTGGANEQFF. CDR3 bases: TGTGCCAGCAGCCAACTCACGGGGGGGGCCAATGAGCAGTTCTTC.

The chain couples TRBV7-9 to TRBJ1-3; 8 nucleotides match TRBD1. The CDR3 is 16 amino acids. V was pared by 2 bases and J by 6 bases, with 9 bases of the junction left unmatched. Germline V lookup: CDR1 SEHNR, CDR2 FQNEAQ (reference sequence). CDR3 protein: CASSLQGAQIENTIYF. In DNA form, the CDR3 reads TGTGCCAGCAGCTTACAGGGGGCGCAGATCGAAAACACCATATATTTT.

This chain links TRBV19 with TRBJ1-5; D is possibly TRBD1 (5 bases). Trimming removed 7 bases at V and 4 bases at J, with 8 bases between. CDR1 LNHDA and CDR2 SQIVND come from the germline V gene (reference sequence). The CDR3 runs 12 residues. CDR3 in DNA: TGTGCCAGTACACGGGGGAATCAGCCCCAGCATTTT. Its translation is CASTRGNQPQHF.

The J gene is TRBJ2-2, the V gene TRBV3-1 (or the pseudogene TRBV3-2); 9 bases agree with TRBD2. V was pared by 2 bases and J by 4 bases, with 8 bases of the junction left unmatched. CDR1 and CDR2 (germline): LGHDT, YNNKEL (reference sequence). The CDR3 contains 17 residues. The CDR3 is CASSQPTSGWTTGELFF. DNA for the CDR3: TGTGCCAGCAGCCAACCCACTAGCGGGTGGACCACCGGGGAGCTGTTTTTT.

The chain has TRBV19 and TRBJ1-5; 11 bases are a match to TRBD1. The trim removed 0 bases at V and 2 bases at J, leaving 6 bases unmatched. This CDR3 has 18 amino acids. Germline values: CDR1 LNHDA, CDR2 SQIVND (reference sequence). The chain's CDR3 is CASSIDPGQGAGNQPQHF. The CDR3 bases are TGTGCCAGTAGTATAGATCCTGGACAGGGGGCTGGCAATCAGCCCCAGCATTTT.

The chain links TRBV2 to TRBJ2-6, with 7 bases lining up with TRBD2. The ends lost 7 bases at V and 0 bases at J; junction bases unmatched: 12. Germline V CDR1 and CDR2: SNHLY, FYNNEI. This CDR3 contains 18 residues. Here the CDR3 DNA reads TGTGCCAGCACAAGCCCTCGGGGGGACCCCTCTGGGGCCAACGTCCTGACTTTC. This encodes CASTSPRGDPSGANVLTF.

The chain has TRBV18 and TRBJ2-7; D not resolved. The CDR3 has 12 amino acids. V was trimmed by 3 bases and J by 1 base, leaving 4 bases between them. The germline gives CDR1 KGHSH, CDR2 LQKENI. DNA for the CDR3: TGTGCCAGCTCACCCTCTTCCTACGAGCAGTACTTC. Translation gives CASSPSSYEQYF.

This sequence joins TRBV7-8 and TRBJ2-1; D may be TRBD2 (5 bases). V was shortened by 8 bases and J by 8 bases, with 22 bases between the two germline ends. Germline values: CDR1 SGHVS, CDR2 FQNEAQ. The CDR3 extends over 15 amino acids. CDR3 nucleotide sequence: TGTGCCAGCCGATTGGTGTCTAGCCCGGTGGATGAGCAGTTCTTC. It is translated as CASRLVSSPVDEQFF.

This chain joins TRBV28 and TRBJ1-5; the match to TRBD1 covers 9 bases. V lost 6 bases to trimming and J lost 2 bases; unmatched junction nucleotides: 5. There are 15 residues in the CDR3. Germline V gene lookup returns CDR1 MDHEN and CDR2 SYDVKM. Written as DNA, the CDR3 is TGTGCCAGCAGCCTGACAGGGGGTGGCAATCAGCCCCAGCATTTT. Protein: CASSLTGGGNQPQHF.

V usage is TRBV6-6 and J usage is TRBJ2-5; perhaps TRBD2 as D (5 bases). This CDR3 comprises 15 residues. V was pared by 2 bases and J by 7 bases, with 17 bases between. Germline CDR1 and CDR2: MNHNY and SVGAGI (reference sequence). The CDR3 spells CASSYQTNGGGTQYF. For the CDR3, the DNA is TGTGCCAGCAGTTACCAAACCAACGGAGGAGGGACCCAGTACTTC.

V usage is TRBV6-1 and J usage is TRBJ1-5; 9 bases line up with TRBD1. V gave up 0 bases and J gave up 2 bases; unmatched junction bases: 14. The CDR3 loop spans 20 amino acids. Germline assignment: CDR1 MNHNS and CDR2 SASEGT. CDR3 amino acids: CASSEALVQGAARGNQPQHF. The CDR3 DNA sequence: TGTGCCAGCAGTGAAGCACTCGTACAGGGGGCAGCTAGGGGCAATCAGCCCCAGCATTTT.

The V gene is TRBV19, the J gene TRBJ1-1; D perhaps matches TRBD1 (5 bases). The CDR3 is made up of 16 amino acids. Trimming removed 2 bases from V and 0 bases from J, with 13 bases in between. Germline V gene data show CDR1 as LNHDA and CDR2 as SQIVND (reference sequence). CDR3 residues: CASSILAGRVNTEAFF. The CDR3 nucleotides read TGTGCCAGTAGTATACTGGCTGGCAGGGTGAACACTGAAGCTTTCTTT.

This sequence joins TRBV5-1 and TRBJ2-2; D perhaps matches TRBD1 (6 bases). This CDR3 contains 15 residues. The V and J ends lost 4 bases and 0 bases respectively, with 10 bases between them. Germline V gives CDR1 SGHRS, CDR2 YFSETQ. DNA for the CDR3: TGCGCCAGCAGCCTGGGGGCGACGAACACCGGGGAGCTGTTTTTT. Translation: CASSLGATNTGELFF.

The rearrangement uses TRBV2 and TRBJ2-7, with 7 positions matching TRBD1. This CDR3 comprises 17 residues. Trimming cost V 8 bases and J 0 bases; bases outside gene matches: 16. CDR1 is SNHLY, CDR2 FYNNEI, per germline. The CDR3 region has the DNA TGTGCCAGCTTGCCCACAGGGGCTGAGCCCTACTCCTACGAGCAGTACTTC. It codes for CASLPTGAEPYSYEQYF.